Below, 8 T cell receptor beta chains from the same sample are listed, as sequenced in a study of shared clonotypes between healthy human individuals (dated by TCRdb to the early 2020s). Library creation used the immunoSEQ multiplex PCR assay. TCRdb took over this immuneACCESS table, retaining in-frame rearrangements with V and J assigned. Such tables are incomplete; in checked studies, under half of the missing clones stem from an unresolved V gene, and the remainder is unexplained. The table for this sample lists some 2,100,000 clones; approximately 96% of them were counted only once. Around 0.13% of the sample is held by the ten biggest clonotypes. The sequenced material came from naive CD4+ T cells sorted from blood. What this sample's cell subset or site label stands for: CD45RA+ positively selected. The receptors come from a young man in good health.

The V and J genes are TRBV10-3 and TRBJ1-1; 8 nucleotides match TRBD1. Germline CDR1 and CDR2: ENHRY and SYGVKD. With V trimmed by 6 bases and J by 1 base, 4 bases remained unmatched. The CDR3 contains 14 residues. The CDR3 sequence is CAIRMTGANTEAFF. DNA of the CDR3: TGTGCCATCAGGATGACAGGGGCGAACACTGAAGCTTTCTTT.

CDR3 amino acids: CASSQENRGRDEQFF. In DNA form, the CDR3 reads TGCGCCAGCAGCCAAGAGAACAGGGGGCGGGATGAGCAGTTCTTC. The rearrangement uses TRBV4-3 and TRBJ2-1; 9 bases fit TRBD1. Germline assignment: CDR1 LGHNA and CDR2 YSLEER. V shed 0 bases and J 8 bases; nucleotides not matched to a gene: 5. The CDR3 contains 15 residues.

The rearrangement links TRBV4-3 to TRBJ1-1; tentative D call: TRBD1 (5 bases). The germline CDR1 and CDR2 sequences are LGHNA and YSLEER. This CDR3 region has 15 residues. V was pared by 2 bases and J by 0 bases, with 10 bases between. The CDR3 spells CASSQSPGLNTEAFF. In DNA form, the CDR3 reads TGCGCCAGCAGCCAATCCCCAGGGTTGAACACTGAAGCTTTCTTT.

The rearrangement links TRBV7-2 to TRBJ2-1; D not resolved. There are 14 residues in the CDR3. Trimming removed 1 base from V and 9 bases from J, with 13 bases in between. The germline CDR1 and CDR2 sequences are SGHTA and FQGNSA. CDR3 in DNA: TGTGCCAGCAGCTTAGGAGGCTCTATGGCTGAGCAGTTCTTC. As protein: CASSLGGSMAEQFF.

The rearrangement joins TRBV21-1 to TRBJ1-5. TRBV21-1 is a pseudogene locus. The CDR3 runs 19 residues. The CDR3 region is CASSKYGPTYLYSNQPQHF. CDR3 sequence (DNA): TGTGCCAGCAGCAAATATGGACCAACATACCTTTATAGCAATCAGCCCCAGCATTTT.

This rearrangement joins TRBV7-9 to TRBJ1-2; 8 bases agree with TRBD1. V lost 5 bases, J lost 2 bases, and 13 bases stayed unmatched. In germline, CDR1 is SEHNR, CDR2 FQNEAQ (reference sequence). This CDR3 has 17 amino acids. The CDR3 region is CASSPSQGGFWNYGYTF. CDR3 DNA sequence: TGTGCCAGCAGCCCCTCACAGGGGGGGTTTTGGAACTATGGCTACACCTTC. Together with reference TRBV7-9 and TRBJ1-2, the CDR3 gives the full variable domain: DTGVSQNPRHKITKRGQNVTFRCDPISEHNRLYWYRQTLGQGPEFLTYFQNEAQLEKSRLLSDRFSAERPKGSFSTLEIQRTEQGDSAMYLCASSPSQGGFWNYGYTFGSGTRLTVV.

This rearrangement joins TRBV11-2 to TRBJ2-7; TRBD1 aligns across 7 bases. V shed 4 bases, J shed 3 bases, and the junction held 9 bases outside the gene matches. In germline, CDR1 is SGHAT, CDR2 FQNNGV. This CDR3 is built from 15 residues. The CDR3 region is CASSWGKGALYEQYF. CDR3 bases: TGTGCCAGCAGCTGGGGAAAGGGGGCCCTCTACGAGCAGTACTTC.

The chain employs TRBV27 and TRBJ2-1; TRBD2 is a possible D gene (5 bases). The CDR3 has 15 amino acids. The V gene's germline CDR1 is MNHEY and CDR2 SMNVEV (reference sequence). Trimming stripped 5 bases from V and 0 bases from J, with 11 bases between. CDR3 residues: CASSRSGNSYNEQFF. In DNA form, the CDR3 reads TGTGCCAGCAGTCGCTCGGGAAACTCCTACAATGAGCAGTTCTTC.